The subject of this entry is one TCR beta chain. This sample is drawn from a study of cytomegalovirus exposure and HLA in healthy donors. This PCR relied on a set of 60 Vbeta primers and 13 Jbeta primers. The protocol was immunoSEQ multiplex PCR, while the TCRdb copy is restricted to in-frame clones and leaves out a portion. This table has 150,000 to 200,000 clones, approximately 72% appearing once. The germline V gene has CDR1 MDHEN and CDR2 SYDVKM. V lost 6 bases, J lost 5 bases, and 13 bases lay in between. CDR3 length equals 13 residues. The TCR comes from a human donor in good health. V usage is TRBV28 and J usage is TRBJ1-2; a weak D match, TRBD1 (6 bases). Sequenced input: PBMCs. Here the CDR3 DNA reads TGTGCCAGCAGCGTCAGGGGAGGGTATGGCTACACCTTC. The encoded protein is CASSVRGGYGYTF.